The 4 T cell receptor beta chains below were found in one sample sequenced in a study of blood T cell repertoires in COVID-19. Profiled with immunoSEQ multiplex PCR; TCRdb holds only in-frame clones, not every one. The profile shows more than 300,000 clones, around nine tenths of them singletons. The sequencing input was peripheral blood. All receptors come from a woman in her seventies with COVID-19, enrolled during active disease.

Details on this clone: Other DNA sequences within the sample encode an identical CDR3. CDR3 sequence (DNA): TGTGCCAGCTCACCGGGACAGCTGAACACTGAAGCTTTCTTT. This gives the protein CASSPGQLNTEAFF. This chain uses TRBV18 with TRBJ1-1, with 7 positions matching TRBD1. Germline V gives CDR1 KGHSH, CDR2 LQKENI. The CDR3 consists of 14 residues. J lost 0 bases, V lost 3 bases, and 1 base had no gene match.

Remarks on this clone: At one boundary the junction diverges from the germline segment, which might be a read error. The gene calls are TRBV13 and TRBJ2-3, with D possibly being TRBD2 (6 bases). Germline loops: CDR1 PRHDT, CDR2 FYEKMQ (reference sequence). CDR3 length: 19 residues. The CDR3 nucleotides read TGTGCCAGCAGCCTAGGGGAAAGGTCGGCGGGACCTAGCACAGATACGCAGTATTTT. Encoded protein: CASSLGERSAGPSTDTQYF.

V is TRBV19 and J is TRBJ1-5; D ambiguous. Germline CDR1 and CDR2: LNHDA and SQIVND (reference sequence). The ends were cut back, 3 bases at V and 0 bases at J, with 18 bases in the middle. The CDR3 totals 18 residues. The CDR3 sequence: CASSMAPGELVSNQPQHF. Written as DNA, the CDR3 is TGTGCCAGTAGTATGGCCCCCGGGGAACTGGTTAGCAATCAGCCCCAGCATTTT.

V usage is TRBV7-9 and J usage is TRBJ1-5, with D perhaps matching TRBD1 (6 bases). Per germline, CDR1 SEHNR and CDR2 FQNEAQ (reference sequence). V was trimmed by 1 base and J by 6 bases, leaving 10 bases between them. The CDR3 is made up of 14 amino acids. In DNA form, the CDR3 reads TGTGCCAGCAGCTTAGGGGGGCGCGGTCAGCCCCAGCATTTT. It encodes CASSLGGRGQPQHF.